Listed below are T cell receptor beta chains from one sample, sequenced in a study of identical twins. TCRdb used MiXCR to reprocess the 5' RACE reads, holding one entry per CDR3 protein. The sample records around 570,000 distinct CDR3 sequences, around a tenth being singletons. This sample was shared with a second study, whose subject was yellow fever vaccine responses in identical twins.

The sample consisted of PBMCs. The receptors were sampled from a woman between 18 and 29 years old in good health. CDR3s leave out the opening cysteine and the closing phenylalanine or tryptophan. The D gene is left open where the match is weak.

ASSFLKPGAASYEQY,15,TRBJ2-7,TRBV5-6,NA
ASSQDWDQPQH,11,TRBJ1-5,TRBV3-1,NA
AIRWDRARDTQY,12,TRBJ2-3,TRBV10-3,TRBD1
ASSPGGGATYEQY,13,TRBJ2-7,TRBV7-9,NA
ASSNLDRASDEQF,13,TRBJ2-1,TRBV19,TRBD1
ASSFRGHPLH,10,TRBJ1-6,TRBV9,TRBD1
ASTKTGRTDTQY,12,TRBJ2-3,TRBV12-3/TRBV12-4,NA
ASSQDGNLRQVGFNNEQF,18,TRBJ2-1,TRBV4-1,NA
ASSLGLAGGRGF,12,TRBJ2-1,TRBV7-2,TRBD2
SARRQVSSYEQY,12,TRBJ2-7,TRBV20-1,NA
ASSTNSGVGTEAF,13,TRBJ1-1,TRBV11-2,NA
ASSAGTSNPEQF,12,TRBJ2-1,TRBV5-5,TRBD2
ASRSGGPAGGNIQY,14,TRBJ2-4,TRBV6-1,NA
AISRTGAVNTEAF,13,TRBJ1-1,TRBV10-3,TRBD1
ASSSGAGVHEQY,12,TRBJ2-7,TRBV5-1,NA
ASSHGGHYGYT,11,TRBJ1-2,TRBV12-3/TRBV12-4,NA
ASSPGRSSYNSPLH,14,TRBJ1-6,TRBV9,NA
ASTKDGTPYGYT,12,TRBJ1-2,TRBV6-2/TRBV6-3,NA
ATSAGTSIPF,10,TRBJ2-1,TRBV24-1,TRBD2
ASSRQGEGADTQY,13,TRBJ2-3,TRBV6-4,TRBD1
SARDRRRGADTQY,13,TRBJ2-3,TRBV20-1,NA
ASSPNVGSQETQY,13,TRBJ2-5,TRBV5-5,NA
ASSLGTGGSTQF,12,TRBJ2-1,TRBV5-1,TRBD1
SANPGTSTDTQY,12,TRBJ2-3,TRBV20-1,NA
ASRKGLVDNTDTQY,14,TRBJ2-3,TRBV5-1,NA
ASSLRLAYEQY,11,TRBJ2-7,TRBV7-8,TRBD2
ASSLAGTAKGGELF,14,TRBJ2-2,TRBV28,TRBD1
ASSVREGYGTDTQY,14,TRBJ2-3,TRBV9,TRBD2
ASSLDLGGKTQY,12,TRBJ2-5,TRBV7-2,NA
ASSAGRTDTQY,11,TRBJ2-3,TRBV5-6,NA
ASSPPSGSSNEQF,13,TRBJ2-1,TRBV7-9,TRBD2
ASSSGGAETGELF,13,TRBJ2-2,TRBV28,TRBD2
SVGLSSGSPYEQY,13,TRBJ2-7,TRBV29-1,TRBD2
ASSLERRAGELF,12,TRBJ2-2,TRBV11-2,NA
ASSVGTSGHLQDTQY,15,TRBJ2-3,TRBV9,TRBD2
ASSSMGRRRGNEQF,14,TRBJ2-1,TRBV7-3,NA
ASRETSATDTQY,12,TRBJ2-3,TRBV12-3/TRBV12-4,TRBD2
AISEFAGGTNEQF,13,TRBJ2-1,TRBV10-3,TRBD2
ASSPPPGTEAF,11,TRBJ1-1,TRBV18,NA
ASSFDFTGELF,11,TRBJ2-2,TRBV12-3/TRBV12-4,NA
SVEGRESSYEQY,12,TRBJ2-7,TRBV29-1,NA
ASKGWTPNTGELF,13,TRBJ2-2,TRBV2,NA
ASSLTGTSAYEQY,13,TRBJ2-7,TRBV5-8,TRBD2
ASSFRADPANTQY,13,TRBJ2-3,TRBV28,NA
ASSPGLLGNQPQH,13,TRBJ1-5,TRBV21-1,NA